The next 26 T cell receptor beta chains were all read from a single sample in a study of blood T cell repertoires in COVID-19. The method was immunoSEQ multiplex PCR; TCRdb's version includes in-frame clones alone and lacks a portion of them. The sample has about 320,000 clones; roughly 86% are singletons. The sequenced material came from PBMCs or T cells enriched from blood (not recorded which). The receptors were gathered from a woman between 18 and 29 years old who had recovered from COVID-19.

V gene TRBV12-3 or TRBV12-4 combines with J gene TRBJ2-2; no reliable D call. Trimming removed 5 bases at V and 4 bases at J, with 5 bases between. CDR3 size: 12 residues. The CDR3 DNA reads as TGTGCCAGCAGTCGAGGCACCGGGGAGCTGTTTTTT. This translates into CASSRGTGELFF.

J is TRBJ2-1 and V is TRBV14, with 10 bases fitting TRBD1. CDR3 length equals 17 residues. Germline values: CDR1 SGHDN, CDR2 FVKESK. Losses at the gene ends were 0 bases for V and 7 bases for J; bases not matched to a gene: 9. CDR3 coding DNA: TGTGCCAGCAGCCAAGATTTTGGGACAGGGGATTTTAATGAGCAGTTCTTC. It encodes CASSQDFGTGDFNEQFF.

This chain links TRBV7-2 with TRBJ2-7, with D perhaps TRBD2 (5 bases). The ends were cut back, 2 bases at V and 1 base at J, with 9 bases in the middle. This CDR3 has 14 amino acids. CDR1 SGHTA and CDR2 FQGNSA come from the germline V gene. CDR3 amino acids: CASSLSTGSYEQYF. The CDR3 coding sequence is TGTGCCAGCAGCTTATCGACGGGGTCCTACGAGCAGTACTTC. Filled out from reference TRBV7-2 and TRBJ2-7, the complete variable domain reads GAGVSQSPSNKVTEKGKDVELRCDPISGHTALYWYRQSLGQGLEFLIYFQGNSAPDKSGLPSDRFSAERTGGSVSTLTIQRTQQEDSAVYLCASSLSTGSYEQYFGPGTRLTVT.

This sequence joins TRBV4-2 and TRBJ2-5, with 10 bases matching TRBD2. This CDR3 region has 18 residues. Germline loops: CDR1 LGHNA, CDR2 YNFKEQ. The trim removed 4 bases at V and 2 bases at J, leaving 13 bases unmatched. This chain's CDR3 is CASSRGLAGVGVQETQYF. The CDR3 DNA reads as TGTGCCAGCAGCCGGGGTCTAGCGGGAGTGGGGGTTCAAGAGACCCAGTACTTC.

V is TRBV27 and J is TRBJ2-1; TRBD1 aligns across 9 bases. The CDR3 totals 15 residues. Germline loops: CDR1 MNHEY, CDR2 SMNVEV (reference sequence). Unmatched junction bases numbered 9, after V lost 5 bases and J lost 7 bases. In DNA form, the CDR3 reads TGTGCCAGCAGTATCCGGGACAGGGTTAGGAATGAGCAGTTCTTC. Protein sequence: CASSIRDRVRNEQFF.

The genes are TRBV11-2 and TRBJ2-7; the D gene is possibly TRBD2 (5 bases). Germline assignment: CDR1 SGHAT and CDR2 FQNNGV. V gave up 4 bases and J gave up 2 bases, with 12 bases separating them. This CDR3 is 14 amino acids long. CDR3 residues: CASSSIGGPYEQYF. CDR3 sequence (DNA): TGTGCCAGCAGCTCGATCGGCGGGCCCTACGAGCAGTACTTC.

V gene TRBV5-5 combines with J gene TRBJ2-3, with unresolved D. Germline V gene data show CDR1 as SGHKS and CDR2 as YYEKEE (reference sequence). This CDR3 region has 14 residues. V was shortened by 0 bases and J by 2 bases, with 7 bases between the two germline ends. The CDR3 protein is CASSLAPNTDTQYF. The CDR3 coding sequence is TGTGCCAGCAGCTTGGCCCCCAACACAGATACGCAGTATTTT.

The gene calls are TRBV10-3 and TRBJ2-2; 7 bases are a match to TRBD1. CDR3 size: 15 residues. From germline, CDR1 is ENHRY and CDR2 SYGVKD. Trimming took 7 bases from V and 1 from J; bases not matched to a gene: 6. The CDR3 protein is CAITDRVENTGELFF. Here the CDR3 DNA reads TGTGCCATCACTGACAGGGTGGAGAACACCGGGGAGCTGTTTTTT.

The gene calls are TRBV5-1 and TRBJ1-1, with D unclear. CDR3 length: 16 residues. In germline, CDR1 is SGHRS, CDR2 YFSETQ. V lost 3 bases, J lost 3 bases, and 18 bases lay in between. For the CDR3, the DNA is TGCGCCAGCAGCTACGCGGCCGGGGAGGGAGACACTGAAGCTTTCTTT. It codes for CASSYAAGEGDTEAFF.

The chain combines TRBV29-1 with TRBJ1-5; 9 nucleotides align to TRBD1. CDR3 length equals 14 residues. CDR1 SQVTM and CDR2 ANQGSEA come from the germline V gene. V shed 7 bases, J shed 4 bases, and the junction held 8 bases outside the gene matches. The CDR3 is CSAAGTGFNQPQHF. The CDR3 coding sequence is TGCAGCGCCGCCGGGACAGGGTTTAATCAGCCCCAGCATTTT.

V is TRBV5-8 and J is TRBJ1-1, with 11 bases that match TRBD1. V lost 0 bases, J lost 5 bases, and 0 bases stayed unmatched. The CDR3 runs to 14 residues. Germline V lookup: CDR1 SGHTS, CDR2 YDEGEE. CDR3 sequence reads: CASSLGDRGTEAFF. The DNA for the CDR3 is TGTGCCAGCAGCTTGGGGGACAGGGGGACTGAAGCTTTCTTT.

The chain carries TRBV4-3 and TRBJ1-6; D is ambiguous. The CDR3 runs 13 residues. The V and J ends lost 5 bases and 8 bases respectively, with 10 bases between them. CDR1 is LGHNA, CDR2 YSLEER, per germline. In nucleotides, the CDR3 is TGCGCCAGCAGCAATTCCGGGTATTCACCCCTCCACTTT. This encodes CASSNSGYSPLHF.

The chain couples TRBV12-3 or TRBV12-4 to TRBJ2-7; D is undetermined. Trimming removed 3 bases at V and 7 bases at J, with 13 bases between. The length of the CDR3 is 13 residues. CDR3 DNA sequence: TGTGCCAGCAGTTTGTCTCTTCTTTTGGAGCAGTACTTC. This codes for CASSLSLLLEQYF.

CDR3 protein: CATSSGTGELFF. Here the CDR3 DNA reads TGTGCCACCAGTTCAGGGACCGGGGAGCTGTTTTTT. V usage is TRBV24-1 and J usage is TRBJ2-2; tentatively, D is TRBD1 (5 bases). There are 12 residues in the CDR3. The germline CDR1 and CDR2 sequences are KGHDR and SFDVKD. The germline V and J ends were trimmed by 6 bases and 5 bases, with 6 bases remaining between them.

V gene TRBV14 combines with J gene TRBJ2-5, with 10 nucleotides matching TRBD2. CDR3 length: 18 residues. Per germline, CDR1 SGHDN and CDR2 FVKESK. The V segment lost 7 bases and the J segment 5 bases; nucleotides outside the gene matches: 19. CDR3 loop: CASTLPDREREGLETQYF. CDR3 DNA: TGTGCCAGCACCCTCCCTGATCGCGAGCGGGAGGGCCTGGAGACCCAGTACTTC. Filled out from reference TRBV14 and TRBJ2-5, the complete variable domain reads EAGVTQFPSHSVIEKGQTVTLRCDPISGHDNLYWYRRVMGKEIKFLLHFVKESKQDESGMPNNRFLAERTGGTYSTLKVQPAELEDSGVYFCASTLPDREREGLETQYFGPGTRLLVL.

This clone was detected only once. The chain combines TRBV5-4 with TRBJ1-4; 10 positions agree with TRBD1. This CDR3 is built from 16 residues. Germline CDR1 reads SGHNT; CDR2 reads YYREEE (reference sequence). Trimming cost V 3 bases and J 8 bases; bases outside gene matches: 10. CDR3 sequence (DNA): TGTGCCAGCAGCTCCCGACAGGGGGCGCGGGGCGAAAAACTGTTTTTT. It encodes CASSSRQGARGEKLFF.

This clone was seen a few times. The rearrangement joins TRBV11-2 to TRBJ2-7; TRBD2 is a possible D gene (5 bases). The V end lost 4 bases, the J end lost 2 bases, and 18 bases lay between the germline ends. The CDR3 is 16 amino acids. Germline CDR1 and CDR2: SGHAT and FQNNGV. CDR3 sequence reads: CASSSPGNSGTYEQYF. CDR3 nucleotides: TGTGCCAGCAGCTCCCCCGGGAATAGTGGGACCTACGAGCAGTACTTC.

The CDR3 nucleotides are TGTGCCAGCAGCGTAGGGCAGGGGGCGATCACCTACAATGAGCAGTTCTTC. Translated, it gives CASSVGQGAITYNEQFF. The chain is built from TRBV9 and TRBJ2-1; 8 bases line up with TRBD1. The CDR3 is 17 amino acids. Germline V gene sequence: CDR1 SGDLS, CDR2 YYNGEE. The J segment lost 2 bases and the V segment lost 0 bases, leaving 7 bases of the junction unmatched.

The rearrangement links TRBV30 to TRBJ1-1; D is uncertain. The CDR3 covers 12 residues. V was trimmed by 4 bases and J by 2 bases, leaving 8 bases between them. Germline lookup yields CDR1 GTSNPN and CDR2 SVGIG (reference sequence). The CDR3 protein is CAWNRRNTEAFF. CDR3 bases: TGTGCCTGGAACAGAAGAAACACTGAAGCTTTCTTT.

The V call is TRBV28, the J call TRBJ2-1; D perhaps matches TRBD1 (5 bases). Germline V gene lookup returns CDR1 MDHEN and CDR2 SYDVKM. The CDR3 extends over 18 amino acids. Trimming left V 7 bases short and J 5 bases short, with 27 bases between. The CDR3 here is CASIPPPGRRGGHNEQFF. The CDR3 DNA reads TGTGCCAGCATCCCCCCTCCTGGTAGAAGGGGTGGTCACAATGAGCAGTTCTTC. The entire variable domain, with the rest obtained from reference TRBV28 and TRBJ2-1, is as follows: DVKVTQSSRYLVKRTGEKVFLECVQDMDHENMFWYRQDPGLGLRLIYFSYDVKMKEKGDIPEGYSVSREKKERFSLILESASTNQTSMYLCASIPPPGRRGGHNEQFFGPGTRLTVL.

The CDR3 DNA reads as TGTGCCAGCAGCGCCGGGACAGGTGCGGGGAATTCACCCCTCCACTTT. Its protein product is CASSAGTGAGNSPLHF. V is TRBV13 and J is TRBJ1-6; 8 bases are a match to TRBD1. The CDR3 sequence is 16 residues long. Per germline, CDR1 PRHDT and CDR2 FYEKMQ (reference sequence). The V and J ends lost 5 bases and 7 bases, in that order; junction bases with no gene match: 10.

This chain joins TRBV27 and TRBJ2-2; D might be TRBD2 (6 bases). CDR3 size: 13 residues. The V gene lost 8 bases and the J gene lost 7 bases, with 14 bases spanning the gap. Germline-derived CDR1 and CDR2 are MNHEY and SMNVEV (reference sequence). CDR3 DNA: TGTGCCAGCTTGGGGGGACTGGGCGGGGAGCTGTTTTTT. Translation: CASLGGLGGELFF.

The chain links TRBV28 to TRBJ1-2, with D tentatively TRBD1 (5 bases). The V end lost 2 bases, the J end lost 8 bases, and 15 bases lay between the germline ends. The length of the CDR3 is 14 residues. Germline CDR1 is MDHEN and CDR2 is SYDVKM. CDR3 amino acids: CASSLQGGYRGYTF. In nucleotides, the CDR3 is TGTGCCAGCAGTTTACAGGGCGGTTATCGGGGCTACACCTTC.

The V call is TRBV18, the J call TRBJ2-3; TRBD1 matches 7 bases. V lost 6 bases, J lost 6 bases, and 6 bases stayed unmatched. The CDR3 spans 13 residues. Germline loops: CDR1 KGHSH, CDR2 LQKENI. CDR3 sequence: CASSPQQGDTQYF. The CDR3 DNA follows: TGTGCCAGCTCCCCTCAACAGGGGGATACGCAGTATTTT.

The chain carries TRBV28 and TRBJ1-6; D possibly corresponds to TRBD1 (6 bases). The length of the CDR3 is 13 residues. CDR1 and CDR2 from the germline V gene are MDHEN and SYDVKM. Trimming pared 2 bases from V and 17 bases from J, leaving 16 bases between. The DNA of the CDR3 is TGTGCCAGCAGTTTACCCCTGCAGGGGCGGATCCACTTT. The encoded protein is CASSLPLQGRIHF.

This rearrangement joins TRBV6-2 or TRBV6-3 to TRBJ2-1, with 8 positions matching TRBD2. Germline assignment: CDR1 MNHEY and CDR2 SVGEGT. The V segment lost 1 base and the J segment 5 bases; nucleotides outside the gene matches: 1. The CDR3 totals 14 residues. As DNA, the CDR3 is TGTGCCAGCAGTTACTTGGGACTAGACAATGAGCAGTTCTTC. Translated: CASSYLGLDNEQFF.